Shown below are 6 T cell receptor beta chains from a single sample sequenced in a study of blood T cells in healthy people across ages. Through a sample-barcoded 5' primer and a J-beta primer mix, a second PCR was run for about 6 to 11 cycles. A single record per CDR3 protein comes from TCRdb applying MiXCR to the 5' RACE reads. This sample has 890,000 or so distinct CDR3 sequences; around two thirds occur once, and the top ten carry roughly a quarter. The sequenced sample was blood. These receptors all stem from a young man in good health.

This clonotype was counted between two and nine times. The V gene is TRBV7-2, the J gene TRBJ1-6, with no clear D. The CDR3 extends over 16 amino acids. In germline, CDR1 is SGHTA, CDR2 FQGNSA. V gave up 5 bases and J gave up 3 bases, with 14 bases separating them. CDR3 nucleotide sequence: TGTGCCAGCAGCCCGGAGGGCGTCGTCTATAATTCACCCCTCCACTTT. Translating gives CASSPEGVVYNSPLHF.

This clonotype appeared a few times. The chain joins TRBV7-2 to TRBJ2-1; D is ambiguous. Germline CDR1 is SGHTA and CDR2 is FQGNSA. This CDR3 contains 13 residues. V dropped 5 bases and J dropped 7 bases, with 12 bases sitting between them. The CDR3 loop is CASSPRRANEQFF. CDR3 bases: TGTGCCAGCAGCCCTAGAAGGGCGAATGAGCAGTTCTTC. The entire variable domain, with the rest obtained from reference TRBV7-2 and TRBJ2-1, is as follows: GAGVSQSPSNKVTEKGKDVELRCDPISGHTALYWYRQSLGQGLEFLIYFQGNSAPDKSGLPSDRFSAERTGGSVSTLTIQRTQQEDSAVYLCASSPRRANEQFFGPGTRLTVL.

The chain combines TRBV29-1 with TRBJ2-3; 10 bases fit TRBD1. Germline-derived CDR1 and CDR2 are SQVTM and ANQGSEA. The length of the CDR3 is 13 residues. The trim removed 6 bases at V and 5 bases at J, leaving 5 bases unmatched. Here the CDR3 reads CSVGQGQEDTQYF. CDR3 nucleotide sequence: TGCAGCGTGGGACAGGGGCAGGAAGATACGCAGTATTTT.

This chain joins TRBV5-1 and TRBJ2-1; tentatively, D is TRBD1 (5 bases). The DNA end is a closer match to TRBJ2-7, so the J assignment may be wrong. The CDR3 has 13 amino acids. Germline lookup yields CDR1 SGHRS and CDR2 YFSETQ. The CDR3 DNA reads as TGCGCCAGCAGCCCAGGGCTCGATCGGGAGCAGTACTTC. Translating it yields CASSPGLDREQYF.

The chain recombines TRBV12-3 or TRBV12-4 with TRBJ2-1, with 7 bases matching TRBD2. This CDR3 is 15 amino acids long. V trimming: 3 bases; J trimming: 8 bases; junction bases outside the gene matches: 10. CDR3 nucleotide sequence: TGTGCCAGCAGTTTCGCCCCGGGGGGAGGCGATGAGCAGTTCTTC. It translates to CASSFAPGGGDEQFF.

This sequence joins TRBV4-1 and TRBJ2-1, with 8 bases matching TRBD1. CDR1 and CDR2 from the germline V gene are MGHRA and YSYEKL. This CDR3 is 16 amino acids long. The J segment lost 4 bases and the V segment lost 3 bases, leaving 8 bases of the junction unmatched. CDR3 residues: CASSHRTGQIYNEQFF. As DNA, the CDR3 is TGCGCCAGCAGCCATAGGACAGGGCAAATATACAATGAGCAGTTCTTC.